This T cell receptor beta chain was profiled in a study of CD8+CD57+ T cells in acquired aplastic anemia. Study background: Sorted CD4+ and CD8+ cells gave a mean 3.2 ug DNA, range roughly 0.2 to 27.4 ug.

Study conclusions and caveats: Controls and patients did not differ significantly in CD8+ Simpson's diversity. Patients and controls shared twenty-nine CD8+ CDR3 sequences, which appeared highly expressed in patients and within their immunodominant clones.

Genomic DNA templated the TCR beta VDJ and CDR3 profiling. MiXCR, run by TCRdb on the reads, gives a single entry per CDR3 protein. The table has fewer than 200,000 distinct CDR3 sequences, 50% to 75% seen once; the top ten hold around 45%. CDR1 and CDR2 from the germline V gene are SEHNR and FQNEAQ (reference sequence). This CDR3 region has 12 residues. Trimming took off 5 bases at V and 6 bases at J, with 8 bases between the two ends. This clonotype was seen more than once but under ten times. No antigen is known for it. The sequencing input was sorted CD4+, CD8+, or CD8+CD57+ T cells (not recorded which) from PBMCs. The chain couples TRBV7-9 to TRBJ2-1; a weak D match, TRBD1 (5 bases). This clonotype was sampled from a human donor in good health. As DNA, the CDR3 is TGTGCCAGCAGCATAGACAGCAATGAGCAGTTCTTC. This sequence encodes CASSIDSNEQFF.